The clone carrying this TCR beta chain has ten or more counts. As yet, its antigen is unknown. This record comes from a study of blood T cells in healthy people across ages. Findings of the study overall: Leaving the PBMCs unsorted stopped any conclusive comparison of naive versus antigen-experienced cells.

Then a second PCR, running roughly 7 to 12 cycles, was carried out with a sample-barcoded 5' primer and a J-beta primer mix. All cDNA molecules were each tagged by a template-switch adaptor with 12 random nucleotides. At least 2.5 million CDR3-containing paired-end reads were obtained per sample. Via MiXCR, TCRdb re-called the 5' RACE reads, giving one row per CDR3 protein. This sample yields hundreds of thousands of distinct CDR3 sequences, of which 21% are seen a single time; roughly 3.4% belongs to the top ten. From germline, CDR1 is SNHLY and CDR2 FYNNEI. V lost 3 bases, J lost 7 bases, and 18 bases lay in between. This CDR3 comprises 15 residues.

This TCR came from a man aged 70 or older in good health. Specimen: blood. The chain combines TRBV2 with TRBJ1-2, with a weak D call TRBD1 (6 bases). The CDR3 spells CASSDGQSPGTGYTF. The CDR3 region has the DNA TGTGCCAGCAGTGATGGACAGTCCCCGGGAACTGGCTACACCTTC.